This record looks at one T cell receptor (beta chain) sequence and its context. PCR used 60 Vbeta primers and 13 Jbeta primers. TCRdb's table, derived via immunoSEQ multiplex PCR, lists solely in-frame clones and lacks some. The data show approximately 160,000 clones, with 65% to 85% seen just once and about 2.9% held by the top ten. The data are from a study of cytomegalovirus exposure and HLA in healthy donors. Whole-study context: Previous work identified 120 million or so unique TCR beta sequences from around 200 million T cells.

Germline CDR1 SGHTA, CDR2 FQGNSA. V lost 6 bases and J lost 4, with 10 bases in between. This CDR3 has 13 residues. This chain uses TRBV7-2 with TRBJ2-1; D unclear. The sequence was obtained from a woman aged 45-65 years in good health and CMV-seropositive. The material sequenced was PBMCs. CDR3 amino acids: CASSPGVYNEQFF. CDR3 DNA: TGTGCCAGCAGTCCAGGCGTATACAATGAGCAGTTCTTC. Filled out from reference TRBV7-2 and TRBJ2-1, the complete variable domain reads GAGVSQSPSNKVTEKGKDVELRCDPISGHTALYWYRQSLGQGLEFLIYFQGNSAPDKSGLPSDRFSAERTGGSVSTLTIQRTQQEDSAVYLCASSPGVYNEQFFGPGTRLTVL.